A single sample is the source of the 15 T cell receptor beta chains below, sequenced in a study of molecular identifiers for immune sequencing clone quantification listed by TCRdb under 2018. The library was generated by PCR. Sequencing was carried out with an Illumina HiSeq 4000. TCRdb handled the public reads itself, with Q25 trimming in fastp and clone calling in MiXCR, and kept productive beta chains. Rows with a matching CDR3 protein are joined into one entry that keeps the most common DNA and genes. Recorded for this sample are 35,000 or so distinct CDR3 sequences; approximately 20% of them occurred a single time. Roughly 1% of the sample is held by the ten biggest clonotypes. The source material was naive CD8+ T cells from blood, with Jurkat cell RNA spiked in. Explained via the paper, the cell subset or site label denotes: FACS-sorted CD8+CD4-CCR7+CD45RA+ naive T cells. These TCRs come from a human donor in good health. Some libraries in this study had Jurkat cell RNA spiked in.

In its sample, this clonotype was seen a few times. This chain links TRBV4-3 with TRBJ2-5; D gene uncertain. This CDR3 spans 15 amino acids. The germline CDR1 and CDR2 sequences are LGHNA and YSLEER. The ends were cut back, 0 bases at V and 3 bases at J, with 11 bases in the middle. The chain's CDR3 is CASSQDAVSKETQYF. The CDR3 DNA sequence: TGCGCCAGCAGCCAAGACGCGGTCAGCAAAGAGACCCAGTACTTC.

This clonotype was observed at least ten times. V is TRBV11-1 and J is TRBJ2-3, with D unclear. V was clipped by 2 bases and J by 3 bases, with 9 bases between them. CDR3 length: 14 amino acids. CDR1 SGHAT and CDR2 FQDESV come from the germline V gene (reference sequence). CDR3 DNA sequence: TGTGCCAGCAGCTTAACGGAGACGACAGATACGCAGTATTTT. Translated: CASSLTETTDTQYF.

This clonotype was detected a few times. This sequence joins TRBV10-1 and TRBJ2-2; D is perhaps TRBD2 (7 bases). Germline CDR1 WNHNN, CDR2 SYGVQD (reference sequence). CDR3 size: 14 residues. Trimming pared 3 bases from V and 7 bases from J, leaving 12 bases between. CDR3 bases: TGCGCCAGCAGTGATCGGGGGGCCAGCGGGGAGCTGTTTTTT. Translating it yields CASSDRGASGELFF.

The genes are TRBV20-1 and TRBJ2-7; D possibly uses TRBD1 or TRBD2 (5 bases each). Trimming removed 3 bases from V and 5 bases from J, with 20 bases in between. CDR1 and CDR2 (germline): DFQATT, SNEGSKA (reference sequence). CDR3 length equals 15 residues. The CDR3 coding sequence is TGCAGTGCTAGGGGGGAAGAAAACGTGGAGGACGAGCAGTACTTC. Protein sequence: CSARGEENVEDEQYF.

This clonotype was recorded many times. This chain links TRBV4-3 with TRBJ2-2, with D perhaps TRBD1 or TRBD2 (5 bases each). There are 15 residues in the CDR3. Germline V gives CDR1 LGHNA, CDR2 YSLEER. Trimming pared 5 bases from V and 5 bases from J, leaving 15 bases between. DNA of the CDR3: TGCGCCAGCAGCGCAGGGTTCGGAGGTACCGGGGAGCTGTTTTTT. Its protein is CASSAGFGGTGELFF.

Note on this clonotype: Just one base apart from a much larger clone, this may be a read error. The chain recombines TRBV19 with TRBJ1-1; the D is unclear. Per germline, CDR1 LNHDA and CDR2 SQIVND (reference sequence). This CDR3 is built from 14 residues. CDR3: CVSSMGPMGTEAFF. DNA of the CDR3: TGTGTCAGTAGTATGGGCCCAATGGGCACTGAAGCTTTCTTT.

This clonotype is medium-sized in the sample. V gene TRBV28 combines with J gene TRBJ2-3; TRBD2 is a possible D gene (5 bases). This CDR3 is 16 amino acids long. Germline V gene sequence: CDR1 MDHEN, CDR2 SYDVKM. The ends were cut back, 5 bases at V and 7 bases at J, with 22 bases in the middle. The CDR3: CASSGPKSRAVYTQYF. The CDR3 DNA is TGTGCCAGCAGTGGTCCGAAGTCGAGAGCGGTGTATACGCAGTATTTT. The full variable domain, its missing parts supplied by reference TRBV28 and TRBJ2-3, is DVKVTQSSRYLVKRTGEKVFLECVQDMDHENMFWYRQDPGLGLRLIYFSYDVKMKEKGDIPEGYSVSREKKERFSLILESASTNQTSMYLCASSGPKSRAVYTQYFGPGTRLTVL.

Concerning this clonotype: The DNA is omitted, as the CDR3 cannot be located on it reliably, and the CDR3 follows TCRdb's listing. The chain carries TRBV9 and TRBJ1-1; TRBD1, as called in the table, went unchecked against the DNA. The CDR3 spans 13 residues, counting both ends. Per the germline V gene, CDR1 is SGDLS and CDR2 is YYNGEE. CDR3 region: CASSVGGGTEASF.

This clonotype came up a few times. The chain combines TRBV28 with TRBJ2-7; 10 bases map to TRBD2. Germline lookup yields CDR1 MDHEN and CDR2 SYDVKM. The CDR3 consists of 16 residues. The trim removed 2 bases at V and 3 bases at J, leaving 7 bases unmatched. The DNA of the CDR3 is TGTGCCAGCAGTTTACGCGGGACTAGCGACCTCTACGAGCAGTACTTC. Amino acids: CASSLRGTSDLYEQYF.

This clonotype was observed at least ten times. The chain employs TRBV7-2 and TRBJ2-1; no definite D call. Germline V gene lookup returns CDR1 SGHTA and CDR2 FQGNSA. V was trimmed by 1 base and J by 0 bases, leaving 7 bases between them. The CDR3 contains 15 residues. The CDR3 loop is CASSLVLNSYNEQFF. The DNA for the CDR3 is TGTGCCAGCAGCTTAGTTTTAAACTCCTACAATGAGCAGTTCTTC.

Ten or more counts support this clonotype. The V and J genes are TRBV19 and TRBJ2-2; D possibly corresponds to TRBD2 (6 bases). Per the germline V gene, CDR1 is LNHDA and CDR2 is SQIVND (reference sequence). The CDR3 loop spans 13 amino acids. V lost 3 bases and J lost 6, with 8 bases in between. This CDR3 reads CASSISGAGELFF. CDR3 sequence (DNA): TGTGCCAGTAGTATTAGCGGAGCCGGGGAGCTGTTTTTT.

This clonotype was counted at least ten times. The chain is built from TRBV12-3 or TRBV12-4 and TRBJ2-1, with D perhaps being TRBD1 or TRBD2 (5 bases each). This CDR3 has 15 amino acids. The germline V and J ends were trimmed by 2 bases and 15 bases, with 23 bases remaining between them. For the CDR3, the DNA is TGTGCCAGCAGTTTAAGGGAGCAGGGTAGAGAAATATGGTTCTTC. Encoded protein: CASSLREQGREIWFF.

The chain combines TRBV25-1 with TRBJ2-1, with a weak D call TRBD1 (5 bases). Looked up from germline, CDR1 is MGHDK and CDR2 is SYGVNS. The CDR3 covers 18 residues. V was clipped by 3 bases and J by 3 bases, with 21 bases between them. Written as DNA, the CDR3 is TGTGCCAGCAGTGACCCCCGCGGACCAGCGACAGACTACAATGAGCAGTTCTTC. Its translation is CASSDPRGPATDYNEQFF.

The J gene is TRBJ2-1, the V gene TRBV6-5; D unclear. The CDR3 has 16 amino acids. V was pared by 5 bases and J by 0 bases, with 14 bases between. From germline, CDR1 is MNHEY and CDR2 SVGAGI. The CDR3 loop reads CASSPLAESSYNEQFF. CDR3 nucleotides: TGTGCCAGCAGTCCCCTGGCGGAGAGCTCCTACAATGAGCAGTTCTTC.

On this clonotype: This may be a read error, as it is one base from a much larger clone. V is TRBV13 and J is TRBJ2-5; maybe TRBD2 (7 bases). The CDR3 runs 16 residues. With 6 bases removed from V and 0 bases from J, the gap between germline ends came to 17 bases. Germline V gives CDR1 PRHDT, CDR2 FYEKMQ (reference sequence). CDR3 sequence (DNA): TGTGCCAGCAGTCTATGGGGGGGGGGGCACCAAGAGACCCAGTACTTC. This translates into CASSLWGGGHQETQYF.